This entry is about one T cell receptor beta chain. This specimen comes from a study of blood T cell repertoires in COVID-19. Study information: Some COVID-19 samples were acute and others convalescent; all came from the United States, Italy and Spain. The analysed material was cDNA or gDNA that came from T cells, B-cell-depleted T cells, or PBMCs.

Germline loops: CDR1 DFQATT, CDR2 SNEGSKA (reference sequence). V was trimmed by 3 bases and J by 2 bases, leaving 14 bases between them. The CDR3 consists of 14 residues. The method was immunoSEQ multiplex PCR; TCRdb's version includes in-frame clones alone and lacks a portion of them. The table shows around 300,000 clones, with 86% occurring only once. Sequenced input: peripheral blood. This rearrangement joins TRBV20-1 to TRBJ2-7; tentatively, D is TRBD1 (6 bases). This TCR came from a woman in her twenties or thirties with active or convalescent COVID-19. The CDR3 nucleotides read TGCAGTGCTAGTCCGAGCAGGGGTCCCTACGAGCAGTACTTC. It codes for CSASPSRGPYEQYF.